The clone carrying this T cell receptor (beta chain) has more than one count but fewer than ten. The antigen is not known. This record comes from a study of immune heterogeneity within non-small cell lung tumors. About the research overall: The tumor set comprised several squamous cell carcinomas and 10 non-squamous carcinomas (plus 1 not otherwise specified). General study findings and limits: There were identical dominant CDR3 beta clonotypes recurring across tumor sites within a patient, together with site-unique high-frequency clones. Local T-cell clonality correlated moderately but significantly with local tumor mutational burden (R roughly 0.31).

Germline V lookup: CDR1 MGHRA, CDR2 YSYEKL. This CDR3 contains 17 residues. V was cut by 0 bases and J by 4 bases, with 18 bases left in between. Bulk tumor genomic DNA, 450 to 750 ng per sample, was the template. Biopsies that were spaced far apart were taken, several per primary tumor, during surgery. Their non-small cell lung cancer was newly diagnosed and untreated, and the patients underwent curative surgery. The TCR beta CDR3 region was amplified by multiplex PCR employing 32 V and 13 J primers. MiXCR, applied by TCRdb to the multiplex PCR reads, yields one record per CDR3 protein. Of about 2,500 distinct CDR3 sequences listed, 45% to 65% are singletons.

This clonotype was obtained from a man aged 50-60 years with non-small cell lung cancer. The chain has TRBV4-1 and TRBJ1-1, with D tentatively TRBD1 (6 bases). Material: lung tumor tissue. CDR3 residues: CASSQEGRHRGGTEAFF. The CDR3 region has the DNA TGCGCCAGCAGCCAAGAAGGCAGACATAGGGGGGGCACTGAAGCTTTCTTT.